One and the same sample provided the 26 T cell receptor beta chains below, sequenced in a study of OX40 agonist ivuxolimab in advanced cancers. Measured with immunoSEQ multiplex PCR; TCRdb has only the in-frame clones, and not every one. The sample lists 98,000 or so clones; roughly 90% were seen once. The source material was CD4+ or CD8+ T cells sorted from blood, sampled in a trial of the OX40 agonist ivuxolimab. These receptors all stem from an adult with an advanced solid tumor such as melanoma, head and neck, liver or kidney cancer.

This chain uses TRBV27 with TRBJ2-3, with D hard to call. Per germline, CDR1 MNHEY and CDR2 SMNVEV (reference sequence). The CDR3 covers 15 residues. Between the trimmed V and J ends, which lost 3 bases and 0 bases, there was a span of 10 bases. The CDR3 sequence is CASSFWFQSTDTQYF. In nucleotides, the CDR3 is TGTGCCAGCAGTTTTTGGTTCCAGAGCACAGATACGCAGTATTTT.

The chain couples TRBV18 to TRBJ1-1; D not resolved. CDR3 length: 13 amino acids. V shed 0 bases and J shed 5 bases, with 7 bases lying between them. Germline CDR1 KGHSH, CDR2 LQKENI. CDR3 in amino acids: CASSPPPWTEAFF. CDR3 nucleotide sequence: TGTGCCAGCTCACCACCCCCATGGACTGAAGCTTTCTTT.

This chain joins TRBV28 and TRBJ1-2; 7 bases are a match to TRBD1. Germline loops: CDR1 MDHEN, CDR2 SYDVKM. V gave up 8 bases and J gave up 5 bases; unmatched junction bases: 5. CDR3 size: 12 residues. CDR3 sequence: CASQNRGYGYTF. For the CDR3, the DNA is TGTGCCAGCCAAAACAGGGGATATGGCTACACCTTC.

This chain joins TRBV5-4 and TRBJ2-5; TRBD2 agrees at 14 bases. V shed 3 bases, J shed 5 bases, and the junction held 6 bases outside the gene matches. Germline assignment: CDR1 SGHNT and CDR2 YYREEE (reference sequence). This CDR3 is built from 16 residues. CDR3 sequence (DNA): TGTGCCAGCAGCTGGGGGACTAGCGGGAGTGGGGAGACCCAGTACTTC. Its translation is CASSWGTSGSGETQYF.

This chain connects TRBV18 to TRBJ1-4; 8 bases match TRBD1. The CDR3 runs 14 residues. The germline V gene has CDR1 KGHSH and CDR2 LQKENI. The trim removed 3 bases at V and 8 bases at J, leaving 5 bases unmatched. CDR3 bases: TGTGCCAGCTCACCCACAGGGGGAGGAGAAAAACTGTTTTTT. Translated: CASSPTGGGEKLFF.

J is TRBJ1-2 and V is TRBV7-2; the D is unclear. CDR3 length: 15 residues. Trimming cost V 1 base and J 4 bases, with 13 bases left between them. CDR1 is SGHTA, CDR2 FQGNSA, per germline. CDR3 residues: CASSLVVDGSYGYTF. The CDR3 DNA is TGTGCCAGCAGCTTAGTAGTTGATGGAAGCTATGGCTACACCTTC. Supplemented by reference TRBV7-2 and TRBJ1-2, the full variable domain reads GAGVSQSPSNKVTEKGKDVELRCDPISGHTALYWYRQSLGQGLEFLIYFQGNSAPDKSGLPSDRFSAERTGGSVSTLTIQRTQQEDSAVYLCASSLVVDGSYGYTFGSGTRLTVV.

This chain joins TRBV18 and TRBJ2-4, with D perhaps matching TRBD2 (7 bases). Germline CDR1 and CDR2: KGHSH and LQKENI. The V end was cut by 0 bases, the J end by 6 bases, with 15 bases between. This CDR3 has 16 residues. The CDR3 nucleotides are TGTGCCAGCTCACCACCTTTAGGGGGGGCGTTAAACATTCAGTACTTC. Its protein is CASSPPLGGALNIQYF.

The chain joins TRBV30 to TRBJ1-1, with D perhaps TRBD1 (5 bases). The CDR3 sequence is 16 residues long. Per germline, CDR1 GTSNPN and CDR2 SVGIG (reference sequence). V lost 1 base and J lost 4, with 19 bases in between. The CDR3 DNA sequence: TGTGCCTGGAGTGATCAATTCGGGGCGGGTGGCACTGAAGCTTTCTTT. Protein sequence: CAWSDQFGAGGTEAFF. Filled out from reference TRBV30 and TRBJ1-1, the complete variable domain reads SQTIHQWPATLVQPVGSPLSLECTVEGTSNPNLYWYRQAAGRGLQLLFYSVGIGQISSEVPQNLSASRPQDRQFILSSKKLLLSDSGFYLCAWSDQFGAGGTEAFFGQGTRLTVV.

The V gene is TRBV6-1, the J gene TRBJ2-7; D is undetermined. Germline V gene sequence: CDR1 MNHNS, CDR2 SASEGT. Trimming cost V 3 bases and J 9 bases, with 12 bases left between them. The length of the CDR3 is 12 residues. The CDR3 DNA reads TGTGCCAGCAGTGAGTTCACGGTTATGCAGTACTTC. It translates to CASSEFTVMQYF.

The V call is TRBV10-2, the J call TRBJ2-4; D is unclear. Germline CDR1 is WSHSY and CDR2 is SAAADI. Deletions cut 6 bases from V and 1 base from J, with 7 bases between. This CDR3 has 13 amino acids. CDR3 in DNA: TGCGCCAGCAGCCAAGTGGCCAAAAACATTCAGTACTTC. It yields the protein CASSQVAKNIQYF.

The rearrangement joins TRBV6-1 to TRBJ2-7; 9 bases fit TRBD1. The CDR3 covers 14 residues. Germline CDR1 reads MNHNS; CDR2 reads SASEGT. The J segment lost 7 bases and the V segment lost 7 bases, leaving 11 bases of the junction unmatched. CDR3 nucleotides: TGTGCCAGCACGATCGGACAGGGGCCGGGGGAGCAGTACTTC. Translating it yields CASTIGQGPGEQYF.

The V gene is TRBV5-6, the J gene TRBJ1-5, with a tentative D call TRBD1 (5 bases). V shed 0 bases and J shed 7 bases, with 14 bases lying between them. The CDR3 covers 15 residues. Germline V gives CDR1 SGHDT, CDR2 YYEEEE. The DNA of the CDR3 is TGTGCCAGCAGCTTGGGGCAGGGTTTAGGACAGCCCCAGCATTTT. Encoded protein: CASSLGQGLGQPQHF.

V usage is TRBV19 and J usage is TRBJ2-7; TRBD2 agrees at 9 bases. The CDR3 covers 16 residues. Germline CDR1 LNHDA, CDR2 SQIVND (reference sequence). Trimming removed 6 bases from V and 1 base from J; junction bases left unmatched: 10. CDR3 in DNA: TGTGCCAGTAGCCCTCGGGCTAGCGGGATGTCCTACGAGCAGTACTTC. It translates to CASSPRASGMSYEQYF.

This clone was found a few times. The J gene is TRBJ1-5, the V gene TRBV30; D remains unclear. CDR1 is GTSNPN and CDR2 is SVGIG in the germline V gene (reference sequence). The CDR3 has 13 amino acids. V was shortened by 1 base and J by 5 bases, with 9 bases between the two germline ends. The CDR3 region has the DNA TGTGCCTGGAGTGGGCAGCAGTATCAGCCCCAGCATTTT. This translates into CAWSGQQYQPQHF.

The rearrangement uses TRBV7-2 and TRBJ2-7; D may be TRBD1 (6 bases). Trimming took off 4 bases at V and 6 bases at J, with 10 bases between the two ends. Germline V lookup: CDR1 SGHTA, CDR2 FQGNSA. CDR3 size: 12 residues. Here the CDR3 DNA reads TGTGCCAGCAGCTACACAGGGTCCGAGCAGTACTTC. Translating it yields CASSYTGSEQYF.

Details on this clone: The conserved closing phenylalanine or tryptophan is absent in this CDR3, likely reflecting a read error. J is TRBJ1-3 and V is TRBV7-9, with 9 positions matching TRBD1. Per germline, CDR1 SEHNR and CDR2 FQNEAQ (reference sequence). CDR3 length: 17 amino acids. V dropped 7 bases and J dropped 9; count of bases not matched to a gene: 19. The CDR3 spells CASNSARDRAFGGTIYL. CDR3 nucleotides: TGTGCCAGCAACTCAGCTAGGGACAGGGCCTTTGGCGGCACCATATATCTT.

This clone was observed once. The CDR3 DNA sequence: TGTGCCAGTGGACAGCTTCTTGGCTACACCTTC. Translated, it gives CASGQLLGYTF. This sequence joins TRBV6-1 and TRBJ1-2, with D tentatively TRBD1 (6 bases). V was clipped by 9 bases and J by 7 bases, with 12 bases between them. In germline, CDR1 is MNHNS, CDR2 SASEGT. CDR3 length: 11 amino acids.

The chain combines TRBV6-1 with TRBJ1-5; D is uncertain. The germline V gene encodes CDR1 MNHNS and CDR2 SASEGT. Between the trimmed V and J ends, which lost 2 bases and 5 bases, there was a span of 13 bases. This CDR3 has 15 amino acids. CDR3 DNA sequence: TGTGCCAGCAGTGAAAGTCTGTCTCAGCATCAGCCCCAGCATTTT. Translation: CASSESLSQHQPQHF.

The chain uses TRBV7-9 and TRBJ1-5, with D perhaps matching TRBD1 (6 bases). With 1 base removed from V and 7 bases from J, the gap between germline ends came to 11 bases. Germline V gene data show CDR1 as SEHNR and CDR2 as FQNEAQ (reference sequence). CDR3 size: 14 residues. CDR3 sequence: CASSLGSGDQPQHF. DNA of the CDR3: TGTGCCAGCAGCTTAGGGTCAGGGGACCAGCCCCAGCATTTT.

The chain recombines TRBV5-1 with TRBJ2-2; 9 nucleotides align to TRBD1. The CDR3 has 15 residues. V was clipped by 0 bases and J by 6 bases; unmatched bases: 3. Germline CDR1 is SGHRS and CDR2 is YFSETQ. In DNA, the CDR3 is TGCGCCAGCAGCTTGGGGACAGGGGTGTCCGGGGAGCTGTTTTTT. It encodes CASSLGTGVSGELFF.

The genes are TRBV19 and TRBJ1-5; D remains ambiguous. Germline assignment: CDR1 LNHDA and CDR2 SQIVND (reference sequence). This CDR3 has 15 residues. V shed 0 bases and J shed 9 bases, with 15 bases lying between them. The CDR3 here is CASSIDWAGTGPQHF. The CDR3 DNA reads as TGTGCCAGTAGTATAGATTGGGCCGGCACGGGGCCCCAGCATTTT.

The CDR3 reads CASWDRGYYEQYF. The CDR3 bases are TGTGCCAGTTGGGACAGGGGTTACTACGAGCAGTACTTC. V is TRBV6-6 and J is TRBJ2-7, with TRBD1 identical over 10 bases. The CDR3 covers 13 residues. Unmatched junction bases numbered 5, after V lost 9 bases and J lost 3 bases. Germline V gene data show CDR1 as MNHNY and CDR2 as SVGAGI (reference sequence).

The rearrangement joins TRBV5-1 to TRBJ2-1; TRBD2 matches 12 bases. Per the germline V gene, CDR1 is SGHRS and CDR2 is YFSETQ. With 6 bases clipped from V and 8 bases from J, the junction kept 9 bases outside the gene matches. The CDR3 length is 15 residues. This CDR3 reads CASTPTTSGSYEQFF. CDR3 bases: TGCGCCAGCACCCCAACGACTAGCGGGAGCTATGAGCAGTTCTTC. Full variable domain (missing parts from reference TRBV5-1 and TRBJ2-1): KAGVTQTPRYLIKTRGQQVTLSCSPISGHRSVSWYQQTPGQGLQFLFEYFSETQRNKGNFPGRFSGRQFSNSRSEMNVSTLELGDSALYLCASTPTTSGSYEQFFGPGTRLTVL.

This clone showed up just once. The chain carries TRBV7-8 and TRBJ2-3, with no clear D. The CDR3 length is 15 residues. CDR1 SGHVS and CDR2 FQNEAQ come from the germline V gene. V gave up 5 bases and J gave up 1 base, with 13 bases separating them. CDR3 amino acids: CASSVWASGTDTQYF. The CDR3 DNA sequence: TGTGCCAGCAGCGTTTGGGCCAGTGGCACAGATACGCAGTATTTT. The complete variable domain, with remaining parts taken from reference TRBV7-8 and TRBJ2-3, reads GAGVSQSPRYKVAKRGQDVALRCDPISGHVSLFWYQQALGQGPEFLTYFQNEAQLDKSGLPSDRFFAERPEGSVSTLKIQRTQQEDSAVYLCASSVWASGTDTQYFGPGTRLTVL.

This clone was observed once. CDR3 coding DNA: TGTGCCAGCAGTGCTTTGACGGGACAGCCGCCATTTGAGCAGTTCTTC. Its protein is CASSALTGQPPFEQFF. The V gene is TRBV6-1, the J gene TRBJ2-1, with 7 nucleotides matching TRBD1. With V trimmed by 4 bases and J by 9 bases, 15 bases remained unmatched. The CDR3 is 16 residues long. Looked up from germline, CDR1 is MNHNS and CDR2 is SASEGT.

This clone was seen only once. The chain combines TRBV5-5 with TRBJ1-3, with 7 bases that match TRBD1. The germline gives CDR1 SGHKS, CDR2 YYEKEE (reference sequence). With 4 bases clipped from V and 2 bases from J, the junction kept 3 bases outside the gene matches. This CDR3 comprises 14 residues. The CDR3 nucleotides are TGTGCCAGCAGCCCCGGGACAGCTGGAAACACCATATATTTT. Its translation is CASSPGTAGNTIYF. Drawing the rest from reference TRBV5-5 and TRBJ1-3, the complete variable domain is DAGVTQSPTHLIKTRGQQVTLRCSPISGHKSVSWYQQVLGQGPQFIFQYYEKEERGRGNFPDRFSARQFPNYSSELNVNALLLGDSALYLCASSPGTAGNTIYFGEGSWLTVV.